The rows below give T cell receptor beta chains drawn from one sample of a study of blood T cell repertoires in COVID-19. Clones were read by immunoSEQ multiplex PCR, and TCRdb kept only the in-frame ones, dropping some. Found here are around 38,000 clones, 80% to 90% of them singletons; the top ten hold around 6.2%. The sample consisted of peripheral blood. These receptors originate from a human donor in a cohort sampled during active COVID-19. Each CDR3 is given with its conserved first and last residue.

J | V | CDR3
TRBJ1-1 | TRBV5-1 | CASSFSGPNTEAFF
TRBJ1-4 | TRBV10-3 | CAISESRPENHEKLFF
TRBJ2-7 | TRBV6-5 | CASVVSPSSYEQYF
TRBJ1-2 | TRBV7-9 | CASSLTRGYTF
TRBJ1-6 | TRBV9 | CASSEDRINSPLHF
TRBJ1-3 | TRBV12-5 | CASGDRAGNTIYF
TRBJ2-1 | TRBV10-3 | CATSTGTSSYNEQFF
TRBJ2-2 | TRBV19 | CASTTIDTGELFF
TRBJ1-2 | TRBV27 | CASSLMGGPNYGYTF
TRBJ1-4 | TRBV3-1/TRBV3-2 | CASSQMYGGGEKLFF
TRBJ2-7 | TRBV18 | CASRSGSSYEQYF
TRBJ2-7 | TRBV30 | CAWSVRTRTEQYF
TRBJ2-5 | TRBV5-1 | CASSSTPQGTQYF
TRBJ2-2 | TRBV7-9 | CASSSLAGDGELFF
TRBJ2-3 | TRBV19 | CASSPGGADTQYF
TRBJ2-3 | TRBV7-9 | CASSWSGIDTQYF
TRBJ2-4 | TRBV11-2 | CASSLGRGLAKNIQYF
TRBJ2-3 | TRBV20-1 | CSARVGDTQYF
TRBJ2-1 | TRBV30 | CACPLAGASDEQFF
TRBJ2-3 | TRBV5-4 | CASSLLGLAGPSTDTQYF
TRBJ2-5 | TRBV5-1 | CASSLVGGAVQTQYF
TRBJ1-1 | TRBV2 | CASRDRTGIAEAFF